This T cell receptor beta chain was recorded in a study of shared clonotypes between healthy human individuals. Study context: Per donor, three plates held CD4 naive cells, three held CD4 memory, two held CD8 naive and one held CD8 memory.

The CDR3 covers 16 residues. Germline values: CDR1 LGHNA, CDR2 YSLEER. V was pared by 3 bases and J by 3 bases, with 10 bases of the junction left unmatched. CD45RO negativity and positive selection for CCR7 defined naive CD8 cells, a population that excluded terminally differentiated effector memory CD45RA+ cells. Those who donated were healthy HIV-negative adults, with no recent acute infections or vaccinations reported. Per sorted-subset replicate PCR, input was 150 to 250 ng DNA, representing some 30,000 T cell genomes. The data were produced by immunoSEQ multiplex PCR, yet TCRdb's version contains in-frame clones alone and is incomplete. The table lists 1.5 million to 2.5 million clones, around 96% of them singletons, with less than 1.5% in the top ten. Study results and caveats: A generally larger estimated richness was seen in naive subsets than in memory subsets.

On this clone itself: The antigen is not known.

This TCR came from a man younger than 35 in good health. The sequenced sample was naive CD8+ T cells sorted from blood. The V and J genes are TRBV4-3 and TRBJ2-7; 8 bases fit TRBD1. CDR3 nucleotides: TGCGCCAGCAGCCAGGTGTTACAGGGGGAAAGCTACGAGCAGTACTTC. Translation gives CASSQVLQGESYEQYF.